This passage covers 3 T cell receptor beta chains from one sample sequenced in a study of blood T cells in healthy people across ages. Sample-barcoded 5' priming and a J-beta primer mix drove a second PCR of roughly 7 to 11 cycles. TCRdb reprocessed the 5' RACE reads with MiXCR, giving one entry per CDR3 protein. Here the sample spans a few hundred thousand distinct CDR3 sequences, roughly 29% being singletons. Specimen: blood. Every receptor here comes from a woman in her 70s in good health.

The CDR3 loop is CASSSSVPQETQYF. CDR3 DNA sequence: TGCGCCAGCAGCTCTTCAGTACCCCAAGAGACCCAGTACTTC. This sequence joins TRBV5-1 and TRBJ2-5; D is unresolved. This CDR3 is built from 14 residues. CDR1 SGHRS and CDR2 YFSETQ come from the germline V gene. With 3 bases removed from V and 1 base from J, the gap between germline ends came to 10 bases.

This chain connects TRBV2 to TRBJ1-2, with 8 bases lining up with TRBD1. CDR3 length: 14 amino acids. Germline trimming cut 3 bases from V and 8 bases from J; bases unmatched to any gene: 8. Germline-derived CDR1 and CDR2 are SNHLY and FYNNEI. DNA for the CDR3: TGTGCCAGCAGTGATCTTAGACAGGGGCGAGGCTACACCTTC. Translated: CASSDLRQGRGYTF.

The gene calls are TRBV7-2 and TRBJ2-1, with D perhaps matching TRBD2 (6 bases). The V end lost 4 bases, the J end lost 6 bases, and 7 bases lay between the germline ends. The CDR3 has 12 residues. The germline V gene has CDR1 SGHTA and CDR2 FQGNSA. Written as DNA, the CDR3 is TGTGCCAGCAGCTCGACTAGCAATGAGCAGTTCTTC. This codes for CASSSTSNEQFF.